This TCR beta chain was profiled in a study of blood T cell repertoires in COVID-19. Study at large: Samples representing acute and convalescent COVID-19 were sourced from the United States, Italy and Spain. T cells, B-cell-depleted T cells, or PBMCs provided the cDNA or gDNA that served as material.

Assay: immunoSEQ multiplex PCR; the TCRdb copy retains only in-frame clones and omits some. The sample records some 170,000 clones, roughly 84% being singletons. Between the trimmed V and J ends, which lost 0 bases and 8 bases, there was a span of 7 bases. CDR1 is MNHEY, CDR2 SVGAGI, per germline. This CDR3 has 12 residues. The sequencing input was PBMCs or T cells enriched from blood (not recorded which). The TCR originated in a human donor with acute COVID-19. The donor label of this sample is uncertain. This chain joins TRBV6-5 and TRBJ1-2; D unresolved. DNA of the CDR3: TGTGCCAGCAGTTACTCGCGGCTGGGCTACACCTTC. This translates into CASSYSRLGYTF.